The next 16 T cell receptor beta chains were all read from a single sample in a study of T-cell reconstitution after alpha-beta-depleted transplantation in children. For TCRbeta, the library was prepared with unique molecular identifiers. One entry per CDR3 protein results from TCRdb running MiXCR on the PCR reads. The sample contains 500,000 to 750,000 distinct CDR3 sequences, over 25% of which appear only once. The source material was PBMCs, sampled before TCRalphabeta/CD19-depleted stem cell transplant. The source is a boy younger than two with Wiskott-Aldrich syndrome, due to receive a stem cell transplant.

The chain links TRBV5-1 to TRBJ2-1, with 12 bases matching TRBD2. Germline CDR1 reads SGHRS; CDR2 reads YFSETQ. This CDR3 region has 21 residues. V shed 4 bases and J 0 bases; nucleotides not matched to a gene: 17. Here the CDR3 DNA reads TGCGCCAGCAGCCACGGGACTAGCGGGCTGTTCAGGAAGAGCTCCTACAATGAGCAGTTCTTC. This sequence encodes CASSHGTSGLFRKSSYNEQFF.

V and J are TRBV5-1 and TRBJ2-6; TRBD1 matches 7 bases. The CDR3 is 17 residues long. Germline V CDR1 and CDR2: SGHRS, YFSETQ. The V segment lost 4 bases and the J segment 0 bases; nucleotides outside the gene matches: 7. DNA for the CDR3: TGCGCCAGCAGCATCGGACAGGACCCCTCTGGGGCCAACGTCCTGACTTTC. Translating gives CASSIGQDPSGANVLTF.

This chain uses TRBV18 with TRBJ2-5, with 7 bases matching TRBD2. CDR1 is KGHSH, CDR2 LQKENI, per germline. The CDR3 is 15 amino acids. V gave up 5 bases and J gave up 3 bases; unmatched junction bases: 9. The CDR3 sequence is CASSTETSAKETQYF. The DNA for the CDR3 is TGTGCCAGCTCAACGGAAACTAGCGCGAAAGAGACCCAGTACTTC.

There are a few counts of this clonotype. V gene TRBV7-2 combines with J gene TRBJ2-1; 8 positions match TRBD2. Germline trimming cut 3 bases from V and 4 bases from J; bases unmatched to any gene: 5. Germline CDR1 and CDR2: SGHTA and FQGNSA. The CDR3 spans 15 residues. The CDR3 loop is CASSFLAGLYNEQFF. Here the CDR3 DNA reads TGTGCCAGCAGCTTTTTAGCGGGGTTGTACAATGAGCAGTTCTTC.

This clonotype has a handful of counts. The chain has TRBV27 and TRBJ2-1; D unresolved. The CDR3 length is 13 residues. The V gene lost 5 bases and the J gene lost 8 bases, with 13 bases spanning the gap. The germline V gene encodes CDR1 MNHEY and CDR2 SMNVEV (reference sequence). CDR3 DNA: TGTGCCAGCAGTCCCTTGTGGTCTGATGAGCAGTTCTTC. Encoded protein: CASSPLWSDEQFF.

The chain joins TRBV21-1 to TRBJ2-2. TRBV21-1 is a listed pseudogene. The CDR3 extends over 15 amino acids. Here the CDR3 reads CASSNNTTNTGELFF. The CDR3 nucleotides read TGTGCCAGCAGCAACAACACAACGAACACCGGGGAGCTGTTTTTT.

This clonotype was detected only a few times. V gene TRBV24-1 combines with J gene TRBJ2-5; the match to TRBD1 covers 8 bases. V was clipped by 5 bases and J by 2 bases; unmatched bases: 9. This CDR3 contains 16 residues. Per germline, CDR1 KGHDR and CDR2 SFDVKD. The CDR3 DNA reads as TGTGCCACCAGTGGACCGGGACAGGACGAGCAAGAGACCCAGTACTTC. Translated, it gives CATSGPGQDEQETQYF.

This sequence joins TRBV20-1 and TRBJ2-7; the match to TRBD2 covers 13 bases. V lost 2 bases and J lost 4; bases outside the gene matches: 2. The CDR3 covers 14 residues. Germline V CDR1 and CDR2: DFQATT, SNEGSKA (reference sequence). CDR3 in amino acids: CSARTSGRDYEQYF. The DNA for the CDR3 is TGCAGTGCTAGAACTAGCGGGAGGGATTACGAGCAGTACTTC.

The gene calls are TRBV28 and TRBJ2-1, with 14 bases that match TRBD2. The length of the CDR3 is 14 residues. V shed 9 bases and J 9 bases; nucleotides not matched to a gene: 7. From germline, CDR1 is MDHEN and CDR2 SYDVKM. The CDR3 is CARGPGLAGVEQFF. The CDR3 nucleotides read TGTGCCAGGGGCCCGGGACTAGCGGGAGTTGAGCAGTTCTTC. Full variable domain (outside the CDR3, taken from reference TRBV28 and TRBJ2-1): DVKVTQSSRYLVKRTGEKVFLECVQDMDHENMFWYRQDPGLGLRLIYFSYDVKMKEKGDIPEGYSVSREKKERFSLILESASTNQTSMYLCARGPGLAGVEQFFGPGTRLTVL.

This clonotype occurred a few times. The genes are TRBV7-2 and TRBJ2-5, with 12 bases aligning to TRBD1. The CDR3 totals 15 residues. Trimming at V came to 5 bases and at J to 5 bases, leaving 6 bases not matched to a gene. CDR1 and CDR2 (germline): SGHTA, FQGNSA. CDR3 in amino acids: CASSSGTGGLETQYF. The CDR3 DNA reads TGTGCCAGCAGCAGTGGGACAGGGGGCTTGGAGACCCAGTACTTC.

This clonotype has a single count. V usage is TRBV5-1 and J usage is TRBJ2-6; tentative D call: TRBD1 (6 bases). The CDR3 is 17 residues long. Germline CDR1 and CDR2: SGHRS and YFSETQ. V shed 1 base and J shed 5 bases, with 16 bases lying between them. The CDR3 DNA reads TGCGCCAGCAGCTTGACCCCCCAGGGGACCTGGGCCAACGTCCTGACTTTC. Protein product: CASSLTPQGTWANVLTF.

The chain is built from TRBV20-1 and TRBJ1-1, with D possibly matching TRBD1 (6 bases). Germline assignment: CDR1 DFQATT and CDR2 SNEGSKA (reference sequence). V was trimmed by 6 bases and J by 1 base, leaving 18 bases between them. The CDR3 covers 15 residues. The CDR3 coding sequence is TGCAGTGCCAGACTAGGGGGAGGTTGGAACACTGAAGCTTTCTTT. Translating it yields CSARLGGGWNTEAFF.

This chain connects TRBV5-1 to TRBJ2-1, with 9 bases identical to TRBD2. This CDR3 contains 15 residues. J was trimmed by 7 bases and V by 2 bases; bases with no gene match: 7. Germline V gene sequence: CDR1 SGHRS, CDR2 YFSETQ. CDR3 region: CASSFGGRAGNEQFF. DNA of the CDR3: TGCGCCAGCAGCTTCGGCGGGAGGGCGGGGAATGAGCAGTTCTTC.

This clonotype appeared a few times. The DNA is omitted, as the CDR3 cannot be located on it reliably, and the CDR3 follows TCRdb's listing. V is TRBV4-2 and J is TRBJ2-6. The CDR3 extends over 14 residues, inclusive of both ends. Germline V gene data show CDR1 as LGHNA and CDR2 as YNFKEQ. CDR3 protein: CASSHILRANVLTF.

The table lists this clonotype with many counts. The chain is built from TRBV20-1 and TRBJ1-1; D is perhaps TRBD1 (6 bases). This CDR3 is built from 14 residues. V dropped 3 bases and J dropped 1 base, with 12 bases sitting between them. Looked up from germline, CDR1 is DFQATT and CDR2 is SNEGSKA (reference sequence). For the CDR3, the DNA is TGCAGTGCTAGGGACCGCAGGGGGAACACTGAAGCTTTCTTT. As protein: CSARDRRGNTEAFF.

The chain uses TRBV5-1 and TRBJ1-3; possible D gene TRBD1, 6 bases. Germline-derived CDR1 and CDR2 are SGHRS and YFSETQ. Trimming stripped 0 bases from V and 5 bases from J, with 12 bases between. CDR3 length: 15 residues. The CDR3 sequence: CASSLVTGLRNTIYF. The CDR3 DNA reads as TGCGCCAGCAGCTTGGTCACAGGGCTGCGAAACACCATATATTTT. The complete variable domain, with remaining parts taken from reference TRBV5-1 and TRBJ1-3, reads KAGVTQTPRYLIKTRGQQVTLSCSPISGHRSVSWYQQTPGQGLQFLFEYFSETQRNKGNFPGRFSGRQFSNSRSEMNVSTLELGDSALYLCASSLVTGLRNTIYFGEGSWLTVV.